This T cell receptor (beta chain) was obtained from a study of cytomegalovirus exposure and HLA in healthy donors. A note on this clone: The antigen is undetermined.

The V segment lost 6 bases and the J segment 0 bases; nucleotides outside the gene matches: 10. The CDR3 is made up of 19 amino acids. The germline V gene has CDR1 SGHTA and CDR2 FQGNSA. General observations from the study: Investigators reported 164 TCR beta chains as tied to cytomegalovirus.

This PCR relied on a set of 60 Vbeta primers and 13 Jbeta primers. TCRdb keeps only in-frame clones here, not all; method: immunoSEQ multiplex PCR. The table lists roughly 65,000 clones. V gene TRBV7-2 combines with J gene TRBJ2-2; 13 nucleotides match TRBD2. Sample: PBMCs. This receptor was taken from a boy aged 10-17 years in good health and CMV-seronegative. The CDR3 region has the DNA TGTGCCAGCAGTCCAGGGACTAGCGGGACCTTTGCGAACACCGGGGAGCTGTTTTTT. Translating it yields CASSPGTSGTFANTGELFF. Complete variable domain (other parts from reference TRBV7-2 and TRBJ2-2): GAGVSQSPSNKVTEKGKDVELRCDPISGHTALYWYRQSLGQGLEFLIYFQGNSAPDKSGLPSDRFSAERTGGSVSTLTIQRTQQEDSAVYLCASSPGTSGTFANTGELFFGEGSRLTVL.